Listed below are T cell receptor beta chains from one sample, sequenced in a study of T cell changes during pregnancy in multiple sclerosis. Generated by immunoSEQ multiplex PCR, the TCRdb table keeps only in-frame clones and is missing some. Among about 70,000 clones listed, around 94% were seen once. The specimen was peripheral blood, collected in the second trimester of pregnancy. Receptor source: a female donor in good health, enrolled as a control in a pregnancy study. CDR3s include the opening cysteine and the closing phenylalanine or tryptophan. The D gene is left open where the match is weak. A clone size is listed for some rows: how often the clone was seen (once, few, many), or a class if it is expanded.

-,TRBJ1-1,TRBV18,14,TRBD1,TGTGCCAGCTCAGAGGGGACAGGGGGCGTAGGAGCTTTCTTT,CASSEGTGGVGAFF
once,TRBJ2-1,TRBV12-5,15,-,TGTGCTAGTGGTTTGGGGACAGCCCGATACAATGAGCAGTTCTTC,CASGLGTARYNEQFF
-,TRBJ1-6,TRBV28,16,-,TGTGCCAGCTTATCCCAGGGCAAGCCCTATAATTCACCCCTCCACTTT,CASLSQGKPYNSPLHF
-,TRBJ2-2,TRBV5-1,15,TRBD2,TGCGCCAGCAGTTTGACTAGCGGGAACACCGGGGAGCTGTTTTTT,CASSLTSGNTGELFF
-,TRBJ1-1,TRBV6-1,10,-,TGTGCCAGCTCTAACGCTGAAGCTTTCTTT,CASSNAEAFF
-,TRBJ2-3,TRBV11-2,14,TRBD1,TGTGCCAGCAGCCACGGGACAGGGTCCGATACGCAGTATTTT,CASSHGTGSDTQYF
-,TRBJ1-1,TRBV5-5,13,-,TGTGCCAGCAGGTATACAGAGAACACTGAAGCTTTCTTT,CASRYTENTEAFF
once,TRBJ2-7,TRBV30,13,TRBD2,TGTGCCTGGGCTGCTAGCGGGGGTCACGAGCAGTACTTC,CAWAASGGHEQYF
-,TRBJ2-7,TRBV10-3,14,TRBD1,TGTGCCATCAGTGCCCAGGGGGCGGTCTACGAGCAGTACTTC,CAISAQGAVYEQYF
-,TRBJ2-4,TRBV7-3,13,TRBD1,TGTGCCAGCAGCCTACAGGGGAGTTCCATTCAGTACTTC,CASSLQGSSIQYF
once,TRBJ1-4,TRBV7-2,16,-,TGTGCCAGCAGCCCCGGGGCCAGGGGCCTCAATGAAAAACTGTTTTTT,CASSPGARGLNEKLFF
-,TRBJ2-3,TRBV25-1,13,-,TGTGCCAGCAGCGATAGAGTTACAGATACGCAGTATTTT,CASSDRVTDTQYF
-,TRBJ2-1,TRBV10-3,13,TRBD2,TGTGCCATCAGTGGGACTAGCGGGGGGGGGCAGTTCTTC,CAISGTSGGGQFF
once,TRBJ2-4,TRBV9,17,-,TGTGCCAGCAGCGTAGAATCAGGTGCAGGGTCGAAAAACATTCAGTACTTC,CASSVESGAGSKNIQYF
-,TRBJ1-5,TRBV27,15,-,TGTGCCAGCAGAAGGGGGGGGAAGAGCAATCAGCCCCAGCATTTT,CASRRGGKSNQPQHF
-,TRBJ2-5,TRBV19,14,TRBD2,TGTGCCAGTAGTTGGGGGGGGACCCAAGAGACCCAGTACTTC,CASSWGGTQETQYF
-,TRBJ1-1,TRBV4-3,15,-,TGCGCCAGCAGCCGAAGCCAACCTGAGAACACTGAAGCTTTCTTT,CASSRSQPENTEAFF
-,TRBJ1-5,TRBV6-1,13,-,TGTGCCAGCAGGGGACAACAGAGTCAGCCCCAGCATTTT,CASRGQQSQPQHF
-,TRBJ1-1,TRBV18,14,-,TGTGCCAGCCGTAGTCAGGGTAGGTTGGCTGAAGCTTTCTTT,CASRSQGRLAEAFF
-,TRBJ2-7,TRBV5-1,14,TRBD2,TGCGCCAGCAGCCTAGCGGGGGGAAGTTACGAGCAGTACTTC,CASSLAGGSYEQYF
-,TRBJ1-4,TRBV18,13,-,TGTGCCAGCTCCCCTAGCCTCGATGAAAAACTGTTTTTT,CASSPSLDEKLFF
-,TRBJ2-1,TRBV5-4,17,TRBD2,TGTGCCAGCAGCGGGGAGGGAGACCGAACCGACCCCAATGAGCAGTTCTTC,CASSGEGDRTDPNEQFF
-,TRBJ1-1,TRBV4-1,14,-,TGCGCCAGCAGCCAAGCTGAGACAGGAACTGAAGCTTTCTTT,CASSQAETGTEAFF
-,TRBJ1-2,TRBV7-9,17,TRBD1,TGTGCCAGCAGCCTAGGGACAGGGCTCGAAGCTAACTATGGCTACACCTTC,CASSLGTGLEANYGYTF
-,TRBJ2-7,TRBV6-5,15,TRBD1,TGTGCCAGCGGGATATCGGCAGGGGGTCCAGGCGGGCAGTACTTC,CASGISAGGPGGQYF
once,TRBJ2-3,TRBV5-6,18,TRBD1,TGTGCCAGCAGCTTGCTAGGGACAGGGATTGGTGACACAGATACGCAGTATTTT,CASSLLGTGIGDTDTQYF
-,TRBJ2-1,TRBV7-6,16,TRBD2,TGTGCCAGCAGCTCATCGGGACTAGCGGGGCCAAATGAGCAGTTCTTC,CASSSSGLAGPNEQFF
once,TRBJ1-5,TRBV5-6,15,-,TGTGCCAGCAGCTTACATTCCTTTAGCAATCAGCCCCAGCATTTT,CASSLHSFSNQPQHF
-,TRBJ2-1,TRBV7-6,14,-,TGTGCCAGCAGCCCCCCACTAGCTTCCAATGAGCAGTTCTTC,CASSPPLASNEQFF
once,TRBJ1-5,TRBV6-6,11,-,TGTGCCGCAGGTCTTAATCAGCCCCAGCATTTT,CAAGLNQPQHF
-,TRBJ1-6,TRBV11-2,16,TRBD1,TGTGCCAGCAGCTTGAGTTACAGGGGCTATAATTCACCCCTCCACTTT,CASSLSYRGYNSPLHF
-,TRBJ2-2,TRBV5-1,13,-,TGCGCCAGCATGGCAGTATTAACCGGGGAGCTGTTTTTT,CASMAVLTGELFF
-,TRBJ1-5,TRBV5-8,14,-,TGTGCCAGCAGCTTGTACAGAAGCAATCAGCCCCAGCATTTT,CASSLYRSNQPQHF
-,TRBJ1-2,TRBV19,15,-,TGTGCCAGTACCCGCCAGACAGGAGCTAACTATGGCTACACCTTC,CASTRQTGANYGYTF
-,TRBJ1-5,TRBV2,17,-,TGTGCCAGCAGTGAACTCCCCCGACAGGTATCGAATCAGCCCCAGCATTTT,CASSELPRQVSNQPQHF
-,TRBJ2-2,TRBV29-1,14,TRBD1,TGCAGCGTCGGACAGGGGTCGGGGACCGGGGAGCTGTTTTTT,CSVGQGSGTGELFF
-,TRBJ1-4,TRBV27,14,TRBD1,TGTGCCAGCAGTTCGGGACAGAAAAATGAAAAACTGTTTTTT,CASSSGQKNEKLFF
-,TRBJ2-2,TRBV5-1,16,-,TGCGCCAGCAGCTTGGCCTCCGCGGCGGGCACCGGGGAGCTGTTTTTT,CASSLASAAGTGELFF
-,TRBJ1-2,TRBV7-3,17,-,TGTGCCAGCAGCTACGGCAGGGTACAACAGGTTCGGGATGGCTACACCTTC,CASSYGRVQQVRDGYTF
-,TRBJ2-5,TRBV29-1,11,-,TGCAGCGTTGCCTTACAAGAGACCCAGTACTTC,CSVALQETQYF
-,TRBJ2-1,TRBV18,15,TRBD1,TGTGCCAGCTCACCAGACAGGGGGTCGGGCAATGAGCAGTTCTTC,CASSPDRGSGNEQFF
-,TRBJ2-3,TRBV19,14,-,TGTGCCAGTAGGACCAGACACTCCACAGATACGCAGTATTTT,CASRTRHSTDTQYF
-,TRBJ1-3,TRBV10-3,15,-,TGTGCCATCAGCCCCGACGGGAGCTCTGGAAACACCATATATTTT,CAISPDGSSGNTIYF
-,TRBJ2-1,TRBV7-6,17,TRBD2,TGTGCCAGCAGCTTAGCGCCTCCGGGGGGGTATATCAATGAGCAGTTCTTC,CASSLAPPGGYINEQFF
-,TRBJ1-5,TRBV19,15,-,TGTGCCAGTAGTCGACAGATGATTAGCAATCAGCCCCAGCATTTT,CASSRQMISNQPQHF
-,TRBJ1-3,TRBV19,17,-,TGTGCCAGTATCTCAAGGGGCAGGGGAACCTCTGGAAACACCATATATTTT,CASISRGRGTSGNTIYF
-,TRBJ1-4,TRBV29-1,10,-,TGCAGCGCCCGACAGGAAAAACTGTTTTTT,CSARQEKLFF
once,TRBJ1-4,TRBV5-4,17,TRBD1,TGTGCCAGCAGCTTGGTACCCCCGGGACAGATTAATGAAAAACTGTTTTTT,CASSLVPPGQINEKLFF
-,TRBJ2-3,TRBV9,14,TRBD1,TGTGCCAGCCGGGACAGGGGGAATACAGATACGCAGTATTTT,CASRDRGNTDTQYF
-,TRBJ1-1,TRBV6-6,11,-,TGTGCCAGCAGTTACGAGACTGAAGCTTTCTTT,CASSYETEAFF
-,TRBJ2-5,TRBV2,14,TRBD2,TGTGCCAGCAGTCAGCGGGGGGCCCAAGAGACCCAGTACTTC,CASSQRGAQETQYF
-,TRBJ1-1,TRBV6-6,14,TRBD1,TGTGCCAGCAGTTACGTACAGGGGGCGACCGAAGCTTTCTTT,CASSYVQGATEAFF
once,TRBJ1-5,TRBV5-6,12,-,TGTGCCAGCAGCTCGGGGGGTCAGCCCCAGCATTTT,CASSSGGQPQHF
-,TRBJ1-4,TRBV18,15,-,TGTGCCAGCTCACCTCGAGAGGGCTCAAGGGAAAAACTGTTTTTT,CASSPREGSREKLFF
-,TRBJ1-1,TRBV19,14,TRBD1,TGTGCCAGTAGCCCGGGACAGGGCGCGGTGTATGCTTTCTTT,CASSPGQGAVYAFF
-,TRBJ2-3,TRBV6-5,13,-,TGTGCCAGCAGACTAATGTTCACAGATACGCAGTATTTT,CASRLMFTDTQYF
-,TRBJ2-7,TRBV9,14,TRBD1,TGTGCCAGCAGCGGACCGGGACAGGGCGACGAGCAGTACTTC,CASSGPGQGDEQYF